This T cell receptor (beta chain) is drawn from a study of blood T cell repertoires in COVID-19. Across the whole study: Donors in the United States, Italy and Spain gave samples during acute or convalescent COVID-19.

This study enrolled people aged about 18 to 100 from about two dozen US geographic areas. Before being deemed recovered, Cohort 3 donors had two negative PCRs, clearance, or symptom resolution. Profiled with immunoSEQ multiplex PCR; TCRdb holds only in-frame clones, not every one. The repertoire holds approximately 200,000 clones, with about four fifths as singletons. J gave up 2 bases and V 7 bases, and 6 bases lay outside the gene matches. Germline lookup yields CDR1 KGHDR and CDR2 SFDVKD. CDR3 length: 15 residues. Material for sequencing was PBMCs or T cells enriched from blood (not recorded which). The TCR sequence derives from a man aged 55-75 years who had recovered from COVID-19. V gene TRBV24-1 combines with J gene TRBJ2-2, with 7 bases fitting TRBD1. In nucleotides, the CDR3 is TGTGCCACCAGCGCGACAGGGCTCAACACCGGGGAGCTGTTTTTT. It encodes CATSATGLNTGELFF.